The 11 T cell receptor beta chains presented below share a single source sample, sequenced in a study of blood T cell repertoires in COVID-19. Produced via immunoSEQ multiplex PCR; TCRdb's table is partial and in-frame only. The sample holds approximately 50,000 clones, around 81% seen once. Sequencing was done on a sample of peripheral blood. These TCRs come from an elderly woman with COVID-19, enrolled during active disease.

V usage is TRBV7-3 and J usage is TRBJ2-5, with TRBD2 identical over 8 bases. The CDR3 totals 15 residues. J gave up 1 base and V 1 base, and 2 bases lay outside the gene matches. Germline V lookup: CDR1 SGHTA, CDR2 FQGTGA. As DNA, the CDR3 is TGTGCCAGCAGCTTAATGGGACTAGGCCAAGAGACCCAGTACTTC. It codes for CASSLMGLGQETQYF.

As to this clone: Germline is not matched at one junction end, which may reflect a read error. This sequence joins TRBV14 and TRBJ2-7; weak D call: TRBD1 (7 bases). The CDR3 contains 14 residues. Per germline, CDR1 SGHDN and CDR2 FVKESK. CDR3 in DNA: TGTGCCAGCAGCCAAGATTATACGGCGGGACAGTTGCACTTC. Translating gives CASSQDYTAGQLHF. The full variable domain, completed using reference TRBV14 and TRBJ2-7, is EAGVTQFPSHSVIEKGQTVTLRCDPISGHDNLYWYRRVMGKEIKFLLHFVKESKQDESGMPNNRFLAERTGGTYSTLKVQPAELEDSGVYFCASSQDYTAGQLHFGPGTRLTVT.

This clone has more than one count but fewer than ten. This rearrangement joins TRBV5-1 to TRBJ2-5; 8 bases map to TRBD1. This CDR3 has 17 amino acids. Trimming cost V 2 bases and J 4 bases; bases outside gene matches: 13. Germline CDR1 and CDR2: SGHRS and YFSETQ. This CDR3 reads CASSFQGGTGTGETQYF. The CDR3 bases are TGCGCCAGCAGCTTCCAGGGCGGGACGGGGACAGGAGAGACCCAGTACTTC.

The chain combines TRBV10-3 with TRBJ2-2, with D tentatively TRBD1 (8 bases). Deletions cut 4 bases from V and 6 bases from J, with 18 bases between. The CDR3 covers 16 residues. CDR1 and CDR2 from the germline V gene are ENHRY and SYGVKD. The chain's CDR3 is CAISVGQGGAAGELFF. CDR3 bases: TGTGCCATCAGTGTAGGACAGGGAGGGGCCGCCGGGGAGCTGTTTTTT.

V is TRBV10-2 and J is TRBJ1-5; D is undetermined. V gave up 7 bases and J gave up 7 bases, with 14 bases separating them. The CDR3 covers 13 residues. The germline gives CDR1 WSHSY, CDR2 SAAADI. Written as DNA, the CDR3 is TGCGCCAGCAATCAGGCTATGAGACAGCCCCAGCATTTT. It is translated as CASNQAMRQPQHF.

The rearrangement links TRBV19 to TRBJ2-7; D is unresolved. V was pared by 5 bases and J by 2 bases, with 16 bases between. Looked up from germline, CDR1 is LNHDA and CDR2 is SQIVND (reference sequence). The CDR3 extends over 15 amino acids. As DNA, the CDR3 is TGTGCCAGTAGTCCGCGTCCAGTGGAGACCTACGAGCAGTACTTC. It encodes CASSPRPVETYEQYF. The full variable domain, with the rest looked up from reference TRBV19 and TRBJ2-7, is DGGITQSPKYLFRKEGQNVTLSCEQNLNHDAMYWYRQDPGQGLRLIYYSQIVNDFQKGDIAEGYSVSREKKESFPLTVTSAQKNPTAFYLCASSPRPVETYEQYFGPGTRLTVT.

The chain has TRBV7-6 and TRBJ2-3, with D possibly being TRBD1 (6 bases). The CDR3 loop spans 14 amino acids. V dropped 5 bases and J dropped 5 bases, with 14 bases sitting between them. The germline V gene has CDR1 SGHVS and CDR2 FNYEAQ. This chain's CDR3 is CASSQEQGEDTQYF. CDR3 DNA: TGTGCCAGCAGCCAAGAACAGGGTGAAGATACGCAGTATTTT.

This clone was recorded a few times. This CDR3 reads CASSAQAGPTDTQYF. In DNA form, the CDR3 reads TGTGCCAGCAGTGCTCAAGCGGGCCCCACAGATACGCAGTATTTT. This sequence joins TRBV6-4 and TRBJ2-3, with D tentatively TRBD2 (6 bases). CDR1 and CDR2 from the germline V gene are MRHNA and SNTAGT. The ends were cut back, 4 bases at V and 2 bases at J, with 13 bases in the middle. The CDR3 is made up of 15 amino acids.

The chain carries TRBV18 and TRBJ2-2; D is unresolved. V lost 1 base to trimming and J lost 4 bases, with 4 bases between them. Looked up from germline, CDR1 is KGHSH and CDR2 is LQKENI. This CDR3 contains 13 residues. CDR3 in amino acids: CASSPLSTGELFF. As DNA, the CDR3 is TGTGCCAGCTCACCACTCAGCACCGGGGAGCTGTTTTTT. The full variable domain, in which reference TRBV18 and TRBJ2-2 provide the parts outside the CDR3, is NAGVMQNPRHLVRRRGQEARLRCSPMKGHSHVYWYRQLPEEGLKFMVYLQKENIIDESGMPKERFSAEFPKEGPSILRIQQVVRGDSAAYFCASSPLSTGELFFGEGSRLTVL.

V usage is TRBV30 and J usage is TRBJ2-7; 10 positions agree with TRBD1. This CDR3 is built from 12 residues. V trimming: 5 bases; J trimming: 7 bases; junction bases outside the gene matches: 5. CDR1 GTSNPN and CDR2 SVGIG come from the germline V gene (reference sequence). The CDR3 DNA sequence: TGTGCCTGGGGGACAGGGGTTGGGGAGCAGTACTTC. It yields the protein CAWGTGVGEQYF.

The rearrangement links TRBV2 to TRBJ2-5, with 10 positions matching TRBD1. Germline V gives CDR1 SNHLY, CDR2 FYNNEI. V trimming: 6 bases; J trimming: 5 bases; junction bases outside the gene matches: 15. The CDR3 loop spans 17 amino acids. As DNA, the CDR3 is TGTGCCAGCAGGTCCGGGACAGGGGCTGGGGTAGGGGAGACCCAGTACTTC. This codes for CASRSGTGAGVGETQYF.